Presented here are 2 T cell receptor beta chains from one specimen sequenced in a study of vaccination effects on CD4 cells after COVID-19. The antigens for these receptors are not known. Clones were read by immunoSEQ multiplex PCR, and TCRdb kept only the in-frame ones, dropping some. The table has around 35,000 clones, around 79% seen once; the top ten hold 2.5% to 3.5%. Culturing for around ten days preceded CD4+ T cell isolation. The sample consisted of CD4+ T cells from PBMCs cultured without peptide, taken before COVID-19 vaccination. The receptors here all came from a human donor who received a COVID-19 vaccine.

The V and J genes are TRBV10-3 and TRBJ1-5, with a weak D call TRBD1 (5 bases). CDR1 is ENHRY and CDR2 is SYGVKD in the germline V gene. The CDR3 covers 14 residues. Trimming stripped 10 bases from V and 1 base from J, with 14 bases between. CDR3 in amino acids: CATRDVGSNQPQHF. The CDR3 nucleotides read TGTGCCACCAGGGACGTCGGAAGCAATCAGCCCCAGCATTTT.

The chain links TRBV29-1 to TRBJ2-1, with 9 bases that match TRBD1. Germline trimming cut 6 bases from V and 8 bases from J; bases unmatched to any gene: 11. The CDR3 runs to 14 residues. The V gene's germline CDR1 is SQVTM and CDR2 ANQGSEA. In DNA, the CDR3 is TGCAGCGTAGTCGACGGACAGGGGAGGGATGAGCAGTTCTTC. It yields the protein CSVVDGQGRDEQFF.